Included here is one T cell receptor (beta chain) sequence, with context. Different DNA sequences within this sample yield the same CDR3. The data are from a study of cytomegalovirus exposure and HLA in healthy donors. The PCR employed 60 Vbeta primers together with 13 Jbeta primers. Clones were sequenced by immunoSEQ multiplex PCR, and TCRdb holds only the in-frame ones, with some missing. The table shows 200,000 to 250,000 clones, with about three quarters occurring only once. The CDR3 covers 14 residues. CDR1 and CDR2 from the germline V gene are SGHRS and YFSETQ. V was pared by 1 base and J by 4 bases, with 8 bases between.

Sequences were obtained from PBMCs. The sequence came from a woman aged 55-70 years in good health and CMV-seropositive. The J gene is TRBJ2-2, the V gene TRBV5-1; weak D call: TRBD1 (6 bases). CDR3 sequence reads: CASSLTGSTGELFF. DNA for the CDR3: TGCGCCAGCAGCTTGACAGGGTCCACCGGGGAGCTGTTTTTT.